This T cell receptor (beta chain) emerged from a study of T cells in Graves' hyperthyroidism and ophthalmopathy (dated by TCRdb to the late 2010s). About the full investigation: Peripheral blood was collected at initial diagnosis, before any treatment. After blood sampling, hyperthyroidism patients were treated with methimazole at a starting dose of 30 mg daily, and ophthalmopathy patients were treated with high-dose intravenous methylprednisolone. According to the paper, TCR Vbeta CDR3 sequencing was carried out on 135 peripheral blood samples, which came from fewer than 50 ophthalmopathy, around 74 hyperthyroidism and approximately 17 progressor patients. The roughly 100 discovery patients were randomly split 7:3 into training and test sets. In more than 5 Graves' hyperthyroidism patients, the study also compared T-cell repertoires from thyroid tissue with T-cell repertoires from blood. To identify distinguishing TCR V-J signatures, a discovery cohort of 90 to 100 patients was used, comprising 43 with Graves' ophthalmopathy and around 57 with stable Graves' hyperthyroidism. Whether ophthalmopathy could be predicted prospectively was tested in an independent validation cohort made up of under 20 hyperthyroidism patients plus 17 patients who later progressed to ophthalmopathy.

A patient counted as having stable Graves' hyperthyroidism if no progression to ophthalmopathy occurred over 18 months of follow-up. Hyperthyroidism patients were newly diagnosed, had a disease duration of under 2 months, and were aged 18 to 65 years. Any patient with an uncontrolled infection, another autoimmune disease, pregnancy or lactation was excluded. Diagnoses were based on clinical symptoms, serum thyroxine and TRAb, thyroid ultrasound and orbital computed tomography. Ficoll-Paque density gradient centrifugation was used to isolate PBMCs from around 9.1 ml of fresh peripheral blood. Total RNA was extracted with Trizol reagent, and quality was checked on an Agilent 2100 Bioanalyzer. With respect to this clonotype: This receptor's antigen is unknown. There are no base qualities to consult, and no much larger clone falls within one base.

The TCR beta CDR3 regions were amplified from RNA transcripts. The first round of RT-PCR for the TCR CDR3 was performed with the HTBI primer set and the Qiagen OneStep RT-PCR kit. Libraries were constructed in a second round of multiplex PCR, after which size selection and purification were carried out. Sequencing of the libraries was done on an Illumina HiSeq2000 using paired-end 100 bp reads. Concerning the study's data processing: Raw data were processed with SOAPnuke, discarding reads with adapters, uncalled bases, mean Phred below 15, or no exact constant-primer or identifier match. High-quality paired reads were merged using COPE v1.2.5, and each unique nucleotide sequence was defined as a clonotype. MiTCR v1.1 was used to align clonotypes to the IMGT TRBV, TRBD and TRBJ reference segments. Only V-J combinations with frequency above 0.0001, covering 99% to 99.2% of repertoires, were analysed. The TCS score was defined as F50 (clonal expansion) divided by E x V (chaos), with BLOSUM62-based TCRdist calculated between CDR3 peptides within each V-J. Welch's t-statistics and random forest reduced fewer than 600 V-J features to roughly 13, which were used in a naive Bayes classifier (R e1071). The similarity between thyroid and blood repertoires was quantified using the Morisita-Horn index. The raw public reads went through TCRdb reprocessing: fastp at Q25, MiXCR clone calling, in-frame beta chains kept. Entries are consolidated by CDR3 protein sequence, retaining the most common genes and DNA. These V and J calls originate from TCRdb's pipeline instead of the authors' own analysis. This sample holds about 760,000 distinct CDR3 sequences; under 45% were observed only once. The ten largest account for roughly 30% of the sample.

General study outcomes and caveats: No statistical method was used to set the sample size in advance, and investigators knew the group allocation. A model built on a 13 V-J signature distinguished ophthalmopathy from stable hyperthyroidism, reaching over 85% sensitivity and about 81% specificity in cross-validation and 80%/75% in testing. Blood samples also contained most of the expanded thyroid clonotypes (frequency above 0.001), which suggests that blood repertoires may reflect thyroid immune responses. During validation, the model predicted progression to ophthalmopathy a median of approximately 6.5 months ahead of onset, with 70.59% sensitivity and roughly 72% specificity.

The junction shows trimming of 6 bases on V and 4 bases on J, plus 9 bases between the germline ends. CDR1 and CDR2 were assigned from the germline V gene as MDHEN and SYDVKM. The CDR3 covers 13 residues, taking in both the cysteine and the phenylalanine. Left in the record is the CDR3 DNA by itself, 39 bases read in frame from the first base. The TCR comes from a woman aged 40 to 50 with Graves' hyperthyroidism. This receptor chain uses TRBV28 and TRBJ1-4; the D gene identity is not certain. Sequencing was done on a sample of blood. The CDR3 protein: CASRRIGNEKLFF. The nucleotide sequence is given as TGTGCCAGCAGAAGGATAGGTAATGAAAAACTGTTTTTT. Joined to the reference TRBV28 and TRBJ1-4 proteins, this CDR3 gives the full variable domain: DVKVTQSSRYLVKRTGEKVFLECVQDMDHENMFWYRQDPGLGLRLIYFSYDVKMKEKGDIPEGYSVSREKKERFSLILESASTNQTSMYLCASRRIGNEKLFFGSGTQLSVL.